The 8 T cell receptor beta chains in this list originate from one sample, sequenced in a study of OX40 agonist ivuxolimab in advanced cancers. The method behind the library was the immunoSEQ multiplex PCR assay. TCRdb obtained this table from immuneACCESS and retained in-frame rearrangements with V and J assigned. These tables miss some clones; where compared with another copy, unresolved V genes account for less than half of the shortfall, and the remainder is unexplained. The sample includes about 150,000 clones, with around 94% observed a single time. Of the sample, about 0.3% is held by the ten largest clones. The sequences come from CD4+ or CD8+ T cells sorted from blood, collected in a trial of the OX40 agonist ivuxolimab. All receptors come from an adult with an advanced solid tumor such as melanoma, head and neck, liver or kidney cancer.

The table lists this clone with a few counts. CDR3 in DNA: TGTGCCAGCAGTTACTCGTTAACAGGAGGCACTGAAGCTTTCTTT. It encodes CASSYSLTGGTEAFF. The chain joins TRBV6-5 to TRBJ1-1, with D possibly matching TRBD1 (5 bases). This CDR3 has 15 amino acids. Looked up from germline, CDR1 is MNHEY and CDR2 is SVGAGI. Trimming left V 0 bases short and J 4 bases short, with 12 bases between.

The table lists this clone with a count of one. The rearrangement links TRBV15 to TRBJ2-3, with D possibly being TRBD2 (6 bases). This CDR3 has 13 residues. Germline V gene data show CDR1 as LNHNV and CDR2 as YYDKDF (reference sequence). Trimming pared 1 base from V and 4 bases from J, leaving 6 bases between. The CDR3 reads CATSRAGADTQYF. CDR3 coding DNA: TGTGCCACCAGCAGAGCGGGAGCAGATACGCAGTATTTT.

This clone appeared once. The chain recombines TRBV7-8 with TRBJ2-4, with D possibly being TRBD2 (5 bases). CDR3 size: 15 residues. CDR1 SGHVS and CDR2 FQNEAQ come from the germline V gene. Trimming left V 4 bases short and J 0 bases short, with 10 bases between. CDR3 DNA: TGTGCCAGCAGCTCCAGCGGAAAAGCCAAAAACATTCAGTACTTC. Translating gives CASSSSGKAKNIQYF. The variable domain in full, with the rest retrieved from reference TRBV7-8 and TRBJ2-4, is GAGVSQSPRYKVAKRGQDVALRCDPISGHVSLFWYQQALGQGPEFLTYFQNEAQLDKSGLPSDRFFAERPEGSVSTLKIQRTQQEDSAVYLCASSSSGKAKNIQYFGAGTRLSVL.

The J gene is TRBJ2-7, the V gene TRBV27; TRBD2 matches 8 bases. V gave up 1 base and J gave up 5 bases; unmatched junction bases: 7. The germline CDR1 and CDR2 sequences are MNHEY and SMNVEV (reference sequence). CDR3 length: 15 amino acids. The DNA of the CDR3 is TGTGCCAGCAGTTTATTACGGACTAGCTTCAACGAGCAGTACTTC. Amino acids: CASSLLRTSFNEQYF.

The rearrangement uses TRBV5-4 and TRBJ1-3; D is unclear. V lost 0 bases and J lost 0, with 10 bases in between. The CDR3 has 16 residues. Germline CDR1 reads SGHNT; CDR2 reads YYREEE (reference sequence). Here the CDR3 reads CASSLGTRSSGNTIYF. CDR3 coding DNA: TGTGCCAGCAGCTTGGGCACCCGGAGCTCTGGAAACACCATATATTTT.

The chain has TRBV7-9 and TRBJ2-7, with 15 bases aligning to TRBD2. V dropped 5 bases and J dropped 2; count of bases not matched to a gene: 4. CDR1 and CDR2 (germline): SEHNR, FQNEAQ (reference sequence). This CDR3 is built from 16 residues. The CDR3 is CASSHRTSGRAYEQYF. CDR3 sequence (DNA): TGTGCCAGCAGCCATCGGACTAGCGGGAGGGCCTACGAGCAGTACTTC.

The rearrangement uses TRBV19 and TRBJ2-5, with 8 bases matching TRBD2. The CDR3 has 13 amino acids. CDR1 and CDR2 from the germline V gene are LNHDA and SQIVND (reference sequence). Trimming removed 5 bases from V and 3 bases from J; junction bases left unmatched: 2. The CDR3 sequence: CASSLGGEETQYF. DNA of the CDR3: TGTGCCAGTAGTCTCGGGGGGGAAGAGACCCAGTACTTC.

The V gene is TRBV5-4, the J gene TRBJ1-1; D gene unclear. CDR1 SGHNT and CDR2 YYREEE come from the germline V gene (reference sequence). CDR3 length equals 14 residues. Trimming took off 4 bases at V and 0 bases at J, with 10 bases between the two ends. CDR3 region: CASSHGDVNTEAFF. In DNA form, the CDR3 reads TGTGCCAGCAGCCACGGAGATGTGAACACTGAAGCTTTCTTT.